This record concerns one T cell receptor (beta chain) sequence. No antigen is known for it. CDR1 and CDR2 (germline): SGHRS, YFSETQ. The CDR3 has 14 amino acids. V was clipped by 3 bases and J by 11 bases, with 20 bases between them. The data are from a study of post-analysis software for immune sequencing data. Overall study: Relapsing-remitting, secondary progressive and progressive-relapsing forms of multiple sclerosis all featured among disease courses.

Unique molecular identifiers featured in each of the TCR beta cDNA libraries. Starting from approximately 0.95 to 9.8 million T cells, the study yielded approximately 460,000 cDNA molecules. TCRdb re-called the PCR reads through MiXCR, storing one row per CDR3 protein. Of roughly 800,000 distinct CDR3 sequences detected, about 32% appear once; the ten largest clones hold more than 0.55%. Study-wide findings and caveats: Multiple sclerosis patients had significantly lower normalized Chao1 diversity than controls. Relative to controls, patients had a few TRBV segments at higher frequency, with TRBV5-6, TRBV5-1 and TRBV20-1 among these. When the samples were clustered directly with F measure, those that had been prepared in the same batch showed strong co-clustering.

Specimen: blood. The J gene is TRBJ2-5, the V gene TRBV5-1; D unclear. This TCR came from a girl aged 5 to 17 with multiple sclerosis. CDR3 loop: CASSSARLTPPQYF. The CDR3 nucleotides are TGCGCCAGCAGCTCGGCTCGTCTAACCCCGCCGCAGTACTTC. The full variable domain, with the rest looked up from reference TRBV5-1 and TRBJ2-5, is KAGVTQTPRYLIKTRGQQVTLSCSPISGHRSVSWYQQTPGQGLQFLFEYFSETQRNKGNFPGRFSGRQFSNSRSEMNVSTLELGDSALYLCASSSARLTPPQYFGPGTRLLVL.